The rows below give T cell receptor beta chains drawn from one sample of a study of T cells in Graves' hyperthyroidism and ophthalmopathy. One entry per CDR3 protein results from TCRdb running MiXCR on the multiplex PCR reads. The sample lists around 600,000 distinct CDR3 sequences, 13% to 15% occurring once. The sample taken for sequencing was blood. Receptors originate from a woman in her fifties or sixties with Graves' ophthalmopathy. Both conserved end residues are part of each CDR3. D genes are given only for firm matches. The size entry is marked missing in some rows and otherwise reads once, few, many or a size class.

abundance	d_gene	v_gene	j_gene	CDR3aa	CDR3nt
.	TRBD2	TRBV30	TRBJ2-3	CAWVSRLAGSTDTQYF	TGTGCCTGGGTTTCGCGTCTAGCGGGATCCACAGATACGCAGTATTTT
.	.	TRBV20-1	TRBJ2-7	CSARNSSGTRIYEQYF	TGCAGTGCTAGAAACTCTTCCGGGACTCGTATTTACGAGCAGTACTTC
many	.	TRBV5-1	TRBJ2-1	CASSLQSASNEQFF	TGCGCCAGCAGCTTGCAGTCGGCCTCCAATGAGCAGTTCTTC
many	.	TRBV28	TRBJ2-1	CASSQGGIYNEQFF	TGTGCCAGTAGTCAAGGGGGTATCTACAATGAGCAGTTCTTC
.	TRBD2	TRBV14	TRBJ2-1	CASSHTGLANYNEQFF	TGTGCCAGCAGCCACACAGGACTAGCGAATTACAATGAGCAGTTCTTC
many	.	TRBV2	TRBJ1-1	CASSGTGAGTEAFF	TGTGCCAGCAGTGGAACGGGGGCTGGAACTGAAGCTTTCTTT
many	.	TRBV7-2	TRBJ2-1	CASSLLTGRNEQFF	TGTGCCAGCAGCTTACTAACAGGGCGCAATGAGCAGTTCTTC
.	.	TRBV19	TRBJ2-1	CASSNPLSYNEQFF	TGTGCCAGTAGTAACCCCCTATCCTACAATGAGCAGTTCTTC
.	.	TRBV15	TRBJ2-7	CATSRSVGNYEQYF	TGTGCCACCAGCAGATCAGTAGGCAACTACGAGCAGTACTTC
.	.	TRBV24-1	TRBJ2-1	CATSDLRGLEQFF	TGTGCCACCAGTGATTTGCGGGGGCTTGAGCAGTTCTTC
many	.	TRBV5-5	TRBJ2-3	CASSLLRPTDTQYF	TGTGCCAGCAGCTTACTGCGACCCACAGATACGCAGTATTTT
.	.	TRBV9	TRBJ2-1	CASSVLGYDEQFF	TGTGCCAGCAGCGTGTTAGGGTACGATGAGCAGTTCTTC
many	TRBD2	TRBV5-1	TRBJ2-1	CASSLTDFSGRAVNEQFF	TGCGCCAGCAGCTTGACCGATTTTAGCGGGAGGGCTGTCAATGAGCAGTTCTTC
many	TRBD2	TRBV20-1	TRBJ2-1	CSARWAGESSYNEQFF	TGCAGTGCTAGGTGGGCGGGGGAAAGCTCCTACAATGAGCAGTTCTTC
many	TRBD1	TRBV24-1	TRBJ2-5	CATSDGQGVYQETQYF	TGTGCCACCAGTGATGGACAGGGGGTGTACCAAGAGACCCAGTACTTC
many	TRBD2	TRBV5-1	TRBJ2-1	CASSLYGRENEQFF	TGCGCCAGCAGCTTGTACGGGAGGGAGAATGAGCAGTTCTTC
many	TRBD1	TRBV28	TRBJ2-1	CASSLGQGNYNEQFF	TGTGCCAGCAGTCTAGGACAGGGAAACTACAATGAGCAGTTCTTC
many	.	TRBV7-9	TRBJ2-5	CASSLDGGQQETQYF	TGTGCCAGCAGCTTAGACGGCGGGCAGCAAGAGACCCAGTACTTC
.	TRBD1	TRBV28	TRBJ2-1	CASSFRGQSYNEQFF	TGTGCCAGCAGTTTTAGGGGGCAATCCTACAATGAGCAGTTCTTC
.	.	TRBV28	TRBJ2-6	CASSPGLVRANVLTF	TGTGCCAGCAGTCCCGGACTGGTCCGGGCCAACGTCCTGACTTTC
few	.	TRBV9	TRBJ2-1	CASSVDQEGTHIYNEQFF	TGTGCCAGCAGCGTAGATCAGGAGGGGACACACATCTACAATGAGCAGTTCTTC
few	TRBD2	TRBV28	TRBJ2-2	CASRRYGGTGELFF	TGTGCCAGCAGACGATACGGGGGGACCGGGGAGCTGTTTTTT
many	.	TRBV12-3/TRBV12-4	TRBJ2-7	CASSTLSSGYEQYF	TGTGCCAGCAGTACCTTGAGTAGCGGCTACGAGCAGTACTTC
many	.	TRBV5-6	TRBJ1-1	CASSRGRQWNTEAFF	TGTGCCAGCAGCAGGGGACGGCAGTGGAACACTGAAGCTTTCTTT
.	.	TRBV6-9	TRBJ1-2	CASSYRTASYGYTF	TGTGCCAGCAGCTACCGGACTGCCTCCTATGGCTACACCTTC
many	TRBD2	TRBV12-3/TRBV12-4	TRBJ2-2	CASSPRTSGILDTGELFF	TGTGCCAGCAGCCCTCGGACTAGCGGGATTTTGGACACCGGGGAGCTGTTTTTT
many	.	TRBV20-1	TRBJ1-2	CSADDGYGYTF	TGCAGTGCTGACGACGGCTATGGCTACACCTTC
.	.	TRBV2	TRBJ1-5	CASREHLEAQHF	TGTGCCAGCAGGGAACACCTCGAGGCCCAGCATTTT
.	TRBD2	TRBV12-3/TRBV12-4	TRBJ2-1	CASTKPGLAGLGNEQFF	TGTGCCAGCACTAAACCCGGACTAGCGGGATTGGGGAATGAGCAGTTCTTC
many	TRBD2	TRBV30	TRBJ2-1	CAWSVLGGGYNEQFF	TGTGCCTGGAGTGTATTGGGGGGGGGGTACAATGAGCAGTTCTTC
few	.	TRBV4-3	TRBJ2-1	CASSQDAGAAEQFF	TGCGCCAGCAGCCAAGATGCGGGGGCGGCTGAGCAGTTCTTC
few	TRBD2	TRBV10-3	TRBJ2-1	CATSGTSGINEQFF	TGTGCCACCTCCGGGACTAGCGGGATCAATGAGCAGTTCTTC